A single sample gave rise to the 28 T cell receptor beta chains below, sequenced in a study of cytotoxic CD8 clonotypes in ibrutinib-treated CLL. Repertoires were generated with immunoSEQ multiplex PCR, while TCRdb's copy carries only in-frame clones and drops some. Of over 250,000 clones in the sample, 60% to 80% were seen once. The sample here was PBMCs, taken at disease progression, from a patient treated with ibrutinib. The receptor source for this set is a human donor with chronic lymphocytic leukemia.

The genes are TRBV10-1 and TRBJ2-5, with D tentatively TRBD2 (5 bases). The CDR3 runs to 14 residues. Trimming removed 3 bases from V and 0 bases from J, with 8 bases in between. Germline V lookup: CDR1 WNHNN, CDR2 SYGVQD (reference sequence). CDR3: CASSETRDQETQYF. The CDR3 bases are TGCGCCAGCAGTGAAACTAGAGACCAAGAGACCCAGTACTTC.

The chain's CDR3 is CATSRDQIITGELFF. The CDR3 DNA is TGTGCCACCAGCAGAGATCAAATCATCACCGGGGAGCTGTTTTTT. The chain carries TRBV15 and TRBJ2-2; no clear D gene. V lost 0 bases and J 4 bases, leaving 9 bases between the germline ends. This CDR3 is 15 amino acids long. Germline values: CDR1 LNHNV, CDR2 YYDKDF (reference sequence).

This clone was counted only a few times. V gene TRBV9 combines with J gene TRBJ2-7; 7 positions match TRBD1. Germline trimming cut 4 bases from V and 3 bases from J; bases unmatched to any gene: 4. From germline, CDR1 is SGDLS and CDR2 YYNGEE. The CDR3 is 13 amino acids. The CDR3 loop reads CASSPNRGYEQYF. CDR3 sequence (DNA): TGTGCCAGCAGCCCCAACAGGGGCTACGAGCAGTACTTC.

J is TRBJ2-7 and V is TRBV28; D may be TRBD1 (6 bases). Germline V gene data show CDR1 as MDHEN and CDR2 as SYDVKM. This CDR3 is built from 14 residues. Trimming shortened V by 9 bases and J by 7 bases, and 22 bases separated the two germline ends. The CDR3 sequence is CASSLNRVLGEQYF. The DNA for the CDR3 is TGTGCCAGTTCCCTTAACAGGGTCCTCGGGGAGCAGTACTTC.

The V and J genes are TRBV28 and TRBJ1-4, with 8 bases matching TRBD1. The CDR3 has 13 residues. The germline CDR1 and CDR2 sequences are MDHEN and SYDVKM. V trimming: 5 bases; J trimming: 7 bases; junction bases outside the gene matches: 3. DNA for the CDR3: TGTGCCAGCAGTCCGACAGGGGCTGAAAAACTGTTTTTT. Amino acids: CASSPTGAEKLFF.

V gene TRBV6-1 combines with J gene TRBJ1-6; TRBD1 matches 7 bases. The CDR3 has 18 amino acids. After removal of 4 bases from V and 0 bases from J, the junction contained 9 bases not matched to a gene. Germline CDR1 MNHNS, CDR2 SASEGT. The CDR3 DNA is TGTGCCAGCAGTGGAGGGGGGACAGCGAGCTCCTATAATTCACCCCTCCACTTT. Protein product: CASSGGGTASSYNSPLHF.

The V gene is TRBV6-5, the J gene TRBJ2-1; TRBD1 agrees at 9 bases. The CDR3 extends over 15 amino acids. Losses at the gene ends were 2 bases for V and 8 bases for J; bases not matched to a gene: 7. Germline CDR1 reads MNHEY; CDR2 reads SVGAGI. CDR3 bases: TGTGCCAGCAGTTACCCTAGACAGGGGGTGGATGAGCAGTTCTTC. Translation: CASSYPRQGVDEQFF.

In its sample, this clone was seen a few times. The chain carries TRBV18 and TRBJ2-3, with D uncertain. From germline, CDR1 is KGHSH and CDR2 LQKENI. The ends were cut back, 1 base at V and 2 bases at J, with 4 bases in the middle. The CDR3 runs to 13 residues. The CDR3 sequence is CASSPRATDTQYF. The CDR3 DNA reads as TGTGCCAGCTCACCACGCGCCACAGATACGCAGTATTTT.

The genes are TRBV2 and TRBJ2-7; tentative D call: TRBD2 (6 bases). The germline CDR1 and CDR2 sequences are SNHLY and FYNNEI. The CDR3 loop spans 12 amino acids. V lost 6 bases, J lost 3 bases, and 9 bases lay in between. CDR3 nucleotides: TGTGCCAGCAGGGAGGGTGGCTACGAGCAGTACTTC. This translates into CASREGGYEQYF.

Many counts were recorded for this clone. The rearrangement links TRBV4-1 to TRBJ2-7, with TRBD1 matching 10 bases. Unmatched junction bases numbered 3, after V lost 3 bases and J lost 7 bases. This CDR3 has 13 residues. Germline CDR1 MGHRA, CDR2 YSYEKL. The CDR3 DNA sequence: TGCGCCAGCAGCCAGGGACAGGGGTGGGAGCAGTACTTC. Residues: CASSQGQGWEQYF.

This chain connects TRBV19 to TRBJ2-5; 8 nucleotides match TRBD2. CDR3 length: 17 residues. V was clipped by 4 bases and J by 2 bases; unmatched bases: 12. Germline V lookup: CDR1 LNHDA, CDR2 SQIVND (reference sequence). CDR3 loop: CASSRGSPASGQETQYF. Written as DNA, the CDR3 is TGTGCCAGTAGTAGGGGCTCGCCGGCTAGCGGGCAAGAGACCCAGTACTTC.

V and J are TRBV6-4 and TRBJ2-7, with D possibly matching TRBD2 (7 bases). The CDR3 contains 17 residues. CDR1 and CDR2 from the germline V gene are MRHNA and SNTAGT. V lost 4 bases, J lost 3 bases, and 22 bases lay in between. The CDR3 coding sequence is TGTGCCAGCAGTGTTATGAGAGGGTTCGGGGGGCACTACGAGCAGTACTTC. This codes for CASSVMRGFGGHYEQYF.

The chain uses TRBV7-2 and TRBJ2-1; tentatively, D is TRBD2 (6 bases). CDR1 SGHTA and CDR2 FQGNSA come from the germline V gene. Trimming took off 4 bases at V and 0 bases at J, with 16 bases between the two ends. This CDR3 has 17 amino acids. The CDR3 reads CASSSRGLRSSYNEQFF. Written as DNA, the CDR3 is TGTGCCAGCAGCTCAAGGGGACTCAGGAGCTCCTACAATGAGCAGTTCTTC.

This clone has only a few counts. The V gene is TRBV28, the J gene TRBJ1-5; perhaps TRBD1 as D (5 bases). The V and J ends lost 1 base and 9 bases respectively, with 16 bases between them. This CDR3 contains 15 residues. Germline V CDR1 and CDR2: MDHEN, SYDVKM. The chain's CDR3 is CASSLYLGTTRPQHF. The CDR3 DNA reads as TGTGCCAGCAGTTTATATCTTGGGACTACCCGGCCCCAGCATTTT.

The CDR3 DNA is TGTGCCAGTATTGTCGGACAGTATGCTTTCTTT. Translation: CASIVGQYAFF. The V call is TRBV19, the J call TRBJ1-1, with TRBD1 as a possible D gene (6 bases). Germline V gene lookup returns CDR1 LNHDA and CDR2 SQIVND (reference sequence). CDR3 length equals 11 residues. V lost 7 bases and J 11 bases, leaving 14 bases between the germline ends.

The V call is TRBV18, the J call TRBJ2-2, with TRBD1 matching over 7 bases. Germline V gives CDR1 KGHSH, CDR2 LQKENI. The CDR3 is made up of 16 amino acids. With V trimmed by 3 bases and J by 1 base, 5 bases remained unmatched. In nucleotides, the CDR3 is TGTGCCAGCTCACCCCGGACAGGAGGGAACACCGGGGAGCTGTTTTTT. Translating it yields CASSPRTGGNTGELFF.

The chain employs TRBV27 and TRBJ2-1; TRBD2 might be the D (5 bases). The length of the CDR3 is 14 residues. V was cut by 3 bases and J by 8 bases, with 14 bases left in between. Germline assignment: CDR1 MNHEY and CDR2 SMNVEV (reference sequence). This CDR3 is CASSLGGSRDEQFF. The CDR3 nucleotides are TGTGCCAGCAGTTTGGGTGGGAGCCGCGATGAGCAGTTCTTC.

The chain joins TRBV7-9 to TRBJ2-2; D unresolved. V lost 5 bases and J lost 6, with 16 bases in between. The length of the CDR3 is 15 residues. Germline CDR1 SEHNR, CDR2 FQNEAQ (reference sequence). CDR3 sequence: CASSDYLVVAGELFF. In DNA form, the CDR3 reads TGTGCCAGCAGCGATTACCTAGTTGTGGCCGGGGAGCTGTTTTTT.

In this sample, this clone turned up a few times. V gene TRBV5-1 combines with J gene TRBJ2-7, with 11 bases aligning to TRBD2. V lost 0 bases to trimming and J lost 6 bases; unmatched junction nucleotides: 8. Germline CDR1 and CDR2: SGHRS and YFSETQ. The CDR3 extends over 16 amino acids. The CDR3 DNA sequence: TGCGCCAGCAGCTTGGTTGTAGGGCTAGCGGGAGGCGAGCAGTACTTC. This translates into CASSLVVGLAGGEQYF.

The chain has TRBV5-6 and TRBJ1-4; tentative D call: TRBD1 (5 bases). V was clipped by 4 bases and J by 8 bases, with 9 bases between them. The length of the CDR3 is 12 residues. Germline CDR1 and CDR2: SGHDT and YYEEEE. This CDR3 is CASSRGWEKLFF. The CDR3 DNA reads as TGTGCCAGCAGCAGGGGTTGGGAAAAACTGTTTTTT.

The chain joins TRBV18 to TRBJ1-2, with 7 bases matching TRBD1. CDR3 length: 13 residues. The J segment lost 6 bases and the V segment lost 1 base, leaving 2 bases of the junction unmatched. Germline V CDR1 and CDR2: KGHSH, LQKENI. CDR3 DNA sequence: TGTGCCAGCTCACCACAGGGGGCTAATGGCTACACCTTC. Amino acid sequence: CASSPQGANGYTF.

V and J are TRBV10-2 and TRBJ2-7, with D possibly TRBD1 on 8 matching bases. Germline CDR1 WSHSY, CDR2 SAAADI. This CDR3 is built from 15 residues. Trimming removed 6 bases from V and 7 bases from J, with 22 bases in between. The CDR3 DNA follows: TGCGCCAGCAGCGGGGGGACAGGTGGACGAGGAGAGCAGTACTTC. It specifies CASSGGTGGRGEQYF.

The CDR3 DNA reads TGTGCCAGCTCACCCAGGGACGGGGGGATCAATGAGCAGTTCTTC. Its protein product is CASSPRDGGINEQFF. The chain is built from TRBV18 and TRBJ2-1; TRBD2 matches at 7 bases. This CDR3 comprises 15 residues. The J segment lost 6 bases and the V segment lost 3 bases, leaving 8 bases of the junction unmatched. Germline V CDR1 and CDR2: KGHSH, LQKENI.

CDR3 sequence: CASSRGGLALFSEQYF. The CDR3 coding sequence is TGCGCCAGCAGCCGGGGGGGACTAGCCCTTTTTTCCGAGCAGTACTTC. The chain recombines TRBV5-1 with TRBJ2-7, with TRBD2 matching over 9 bases. V lost 4 bases, J lost 6 bases, and 14 bases stayed unmatched. The V gene's germline CDR1 is SGHRS and CDR2 YFSETQ. The CDR3 spans 16 residues. Complete variable domain (other parts from reference TRBV5-1 and TRBJ2-7): KAGVTQTPRYLIKTRGQQVTLSCSPISGHRSVSWYQQTPGQGLQFLFEYFSETQRNKGNFPGRFSGRQFSNSRSEMNVSTLELGDSALYLCASSRGGLALFSEQYFGPGTRLTVT.

V is TRBV11-2 and J is TRBJ1-4; D unclear. Deletions cut 5 bases from V and 8 bases from J, with 18 bases between. Germline CDR1 is SGHAT and CDR2 is FQNNGV. This CDR3 comprises 15 residues. The CDR3, as DNA: TGTGCCAGCAGCCCGAACCTGCGGGAGGAGGAAAAACTGTTTTTT. This gives the protein CASSPNLREEEKLFF.

The chain joins TRBV28 to TRBJ1-2; D unresolved. The germline gives CDR1 MDHEN, CDR2 SYDVKM. The CDR3 is made up of 11 amino acids. V lost 7 bases, J lost 4 bases, and 7 bases lay in between. For the CDR3, the DNA is TGTGCCAGCAAGGTCAGCTATGGCTACACCTTC. As protein: CASKVSYGYTF.

This chain links TRBV15 with TRBJ1-4, with 7 bases lining up with TRBD1. Germline V gives CDR1 LNHNV, CDR2 YYDKDF (reference sequence). CDR3 size: 15 residues. V trimming: 0 bases; J trimming: 8 bases; junction bases outside the gene matches: 6. CDR3 in amino acids: CATSRENRGGEKLFF. CDR3 nucleotide sequence: TGTGCCACCAGCAGAGAGAACAGGGGAGGCGAAAAACTGTTTTTT.

The count of this clone is one. The chain joins TRBV7-9 to TRBJ1-2, with 7 bases fitting TRBD1. CDR1 is SEHNR, CDR2 FQNEAQ, per germline (reference sequence). V gave up 5 bases and J gave up 6 bases; unmatched junction bases: 9. The CDR3 has 14 amino acids. The CDR3 is CASSTDRVIDGYTF. The DNA of the CDR3 is TGTGCCAGCAGCACAGACAGGGTTATTGATGGCTACACCTTC.